The 8 T cell receptor beta chains given below trace back to one sample, sequenced in a study of blood T cells in healthy people across ages. A second PCR of about 6 to 12 cycles used a sample-barcoded 5' primer and a J-beta primer mix. TCRdb called the 5' RACE reads again in MiXCR, with one record for every CDR3 protein. Of 630,000 or so distinct CDR3 sequences in the sample, around 31% were seen once. Sequenced sample: blood. The receptors were sampled from a woman of 80 years or more in good health.

This clonotype was observed many times. CDR3 in DNA: TGCAGTGCTAGACGTAATGAAAAACTGTTTTTT. Translating gives CSARRNEKLFF. This chain connects TRBV20-1 to TRBJ1-4; D not certain. Trimming pared 2 bases from V and 4 bases from J, leaving 2 bases between. Germline CDR1 and CDR2: DFQATT and SNEGSKA (reference sequence). The CDR3 is 11 residues long.

As regards this clonotype: With a much larger clone just one base away, this may be a read error. This rearrangement joins TRBV7-2 to TRBJ2-3; 7 nucleotides align to TRBD1. With 7 bases clipped from V and 2 bases from J, the junction kept 9 bases outside the gene matches. Germline lookup yields CDR1 SGHTA and CDR2 FQGNSA. The CDR3 runs to 15 residues. CDR3 protein: CASNSTGAATDTQYF. As DNA, the CDR3 is TGTGCCAGCAACTCTACAGGGGCCGCCACAGATACGCAGTATTTT.

This clonotype was counted at least ten times. CDR3 bases: TGTGCCAGCAGCTTAGCGGGGGCGGAGGGCTACACCTTC. Its translation: CASSLAGAEGYTF. The chain couples TRBV13 to TRBJ1-2; D might be TRBD1 (6 bases). CDR1 is PRHDT and CDR2 is FYEKMQ in the germline V gene (reference sequence). V lost 1 base, J lost 8 bases, and 11 bases lay in between. The CDR3 is 13 residues long.

This sequence joins TRBV30 and TRBJ2-7; TRBD2 agrees at 12 bases. Trimming took 6 bases from V and 4 from J; bases not matched to a gene: 4. The germline V gene has CDR1 GTSNPN and CDR2 SVGIG (reference sequence). CDR3 length: 13 amino acids. CDR3 in amino acids: CACYGTSGYEQYF. The CDR3, as DNA: TGTGCCTGTTACGGGACTAGCGGGTACGAGCAGTACTTC.

This clonotype was observed at least ten times. The chain couples TRBV10-2 to TRBJ2-7, with 12 bases identical to TRBD2. CDR1 is WSHSY and CDR2 is SAAADI in the germline V gene. This CDR3 region has 14 residues. Trimming at V came to 4 bases and at J to 4 bases, leaving 2 bases not matched to a gene. Here the CDR3 reads CASSGTSGEYEQYF. The CDR3 coding sequence is TGCGCCAGCAGTGGGACTAGCGGGGAATACGAGCAGTACTTC.

This clonotype was recorded at least ten times. The chain couples TRBV13 to TRBJ2-5; TRBD1 matches at 7 bases. The junction had 3 bases not matched to a gene; V was cut back by 5 bases and J by 3 bases. From germline, CDR1 is PRHDT and CDR2 FYEKMQ (reference sequence). CDR3 length: 13 residues. CDR3 in amino acids: CASSNDREETQYF. The DNA for the CDR3 is TGTGCCAGCAGCAATGACAGGGAAGAGACCCAGTACTTC.

This clonotype was seen a few times. The J gene is TRBJ1-2, the V gene TRBV5-6, with no clear D. Germline CDR1 SGHDT, CDR2 YYEEEE. Trimming pared 4 bases from V and 2 bases from J, leaving 12 bases between. This CDR3 has 14 amino acids. CDR3 DNA: TGTGCCAGCAGCGTGAGTCGGGCCAACTATGGCTACACCTTC. Translated: CASSVSRANYGYTF.

This clonotype was counted ten times or more. The chain employs TRBV20-1 and TRBJ2-7; 8 bases agree with TRBD1. Germline CDR1 is DFQATT and CDR2 is SNEGSKA (reference sequence). The CDR3 sequence is 12 residues long. Trimming at V came to 5 bases and at J to 5 bases, leaving 5 bases not matched to a gene. CDR3 residues: CSASDRVHEQYF. The DNA of the CDR3 is TGCAGTGCTTCGGACAGGGTACACGAGCAGTACTTC.